The rows below give T cell receptor beta chains drawn from one sample of a study of beta chain features in type 1 diabetes. Profiled with immunoSEQ multiplex PCR; TCRdb holds only in-frame clones, not every one. The sample includes more than 250,000 clones, around an eighth of them seen just once. Sequenced sample: naive CD4+ T cells from blood. The receptors stem from a man aged 25 to 40 with type 1 diabetes. Each CDR3 is given with its conserved first and last residue. The D gene is left open where the match is weak. A clone size is listed for some rows: how often the clone was seen (once, few, many), or a class if it is expanded.

v_gene	d_gene	j_gene	abundance	CDR3aa	CDR3nt
TRBV4-2	NA	TRBJ1-5	NA	CASSQGFTGNQPQHF	TGTGCCAGCAGCCAAGGGTTCACAGGGAATCAGCCCCAGCATTTT
TRBV7-9	NA	TRBJ1-5	few	CASSASGLNQPQHF	TGTGCCAGCAGCGCGAGCGGCCTTAATCAGCCCCAGCATTTT
TRBV5-1	TRBD1	TRBJ2-7	NA	CASSGGTGVDYEQYF	TGCGCCAGCAGCGGGGGGACAGGGGTTGACTACGAGCAGTACTTC
TRBV18	TRBD1	TRBJ2-5	few	CASSPPTGVETQYF	TGTGCCAGCTCACCACCGACAGGGGTAGAGACCCAGTACTTC
TRBV9	TRBD2	TRBJ2-1	NA	CASSAGTSAYYNEQFF	TGTGCCAGCAGCGCAGGGACTAGCGCCTACTACAATGAGCAGTTCTTC
TRBV11-1	NA	TRBJ2-7	NA	CASSLVGSGDYEQYF	TGTGCCAGCAGCTTAGTGGGTAGCGGAGACTACGAGCAGTACTTC
TRBV15	TRBD1	TRBJ2-7	few	CATSRSTGAYEQYF	TGTGCCACCAGCCGAAGTACAGGGGCCTACGAGCAGTACTTC
TRBV9	NA	TRBJ2-7	few	CASSAGSIYEQYF	TGTGCCAGCAGCGCGGGAAGCATCTACGAGCAGTACTTC
TRBV5-4	NA	TRBJ2-5	few	CASSTRAGDETQYF	TGTGCCAGCAGCACCCGCGCAGGGGACGAGACCCAGTACTTC
TRBV2	TRBD2	TRBJ2-5	few	CASGGLAEKEETQYF	TGTGCCAGCGGAGGACTAGCGGAAAAAGAAGAGACCCAGTACTTC
TRBV29-1	NA	TRBJ1-5	few	CSVRGQDNQPQHF	TGCAGCGTCCGAGGGCAGGACAATCAGCCCCAGCATTTT
TRBV28	TRBD1	TRBJ1-4	NA	CASSPSGWTGASDEKLFF	TGTGCCAGCAGTCCGTCGGGTTGGACAGGGGCGTCAGATGAAAAACTGTTTTTT
TRBV30	NA	TRBJ2-7	NA	CAWSVYTYEQYF	TGTGCCTGGAGTGTATACACCTACGAGCAGTACTTC
TRBV28	NA	TRBJ2-4	few	CASRPGSSAKNIQYF	TGTGCCAGCAGACCAGGGTCTTCAGCCAAAAACATTCAGTACTTC
TRBV2	NA	TRBJ1-5	few	CASSGPMNQPQHF	TGTGCCAGCAGTGGGCCGATGAATCAGCCCCAGCATTTT
TRBV6-1	NA	TRBJ2-3	NA	CASSIRLVDTQYF	TGTGCCAGCAGTATTCGACTAGTGGATACGCAGTATTTT
TRBV18	NA	TRBJ1-1	NA	CASSRDGQIEAFF	TGTGCCAGCTCACGAGATGGACAAATTGAAGCTTTCTTT
TRBV5-1	NA	TRBJ2-1	few	CASSLEGEQFF	TGCGCCAGCAGCTTGGAGGGGGAGCAGTTCTTC
TRBV7-8	NA	TRBJ2-1	NA	CASSPGNTAGYNEQFF	TGTGCCAGCAGCCCGGGGAACACCGCGGGATACAATGAGCAGTTCTTC
TRBV2	TRBD2	TRBJ2-3	few	CAGGTTSTDTQYF	TGTGCCGGGGGGACTACCAGCACAGATACGCAGTATTTT